This T cell receptor (beta chain) was sequenced for a study of T cell responses to AZD1222 COVID-19 vaccine. Findings and caveats of the study: Of spike-specific TCRs, nearly half reportedly target regions left unmutated in variants.

This CDR3 spans 15 amino acids. Germline V gene data show CDR1 as SGHVS and CDR2 as FQNEAQ. J was trimmed by 2 bases and V by 1 base; bases with no gene match: 2. Measured with immunoSEQ multiplex PCR; TCRdb has only the in-frame clones, and not every one. The table records 150,000 to 200,000 clones, roughly 92% of them present only once. This clone was seen just once. Its antigen remains unknown. The clonotype originates from an adult in good health. The chain employs TRBV7-8 and TRBJ2-1; 7 bases line up with TRBD1. Material: peripheral blood, obtained on day 0 of AZD1222 vaccination. The CDR3 nucleotides read TGTGCCAGCAGCTTAGACAGGGGAACCTACAATGAGCAGTTCTTC. This gives the protein CASSLDRGTYNEQFF.